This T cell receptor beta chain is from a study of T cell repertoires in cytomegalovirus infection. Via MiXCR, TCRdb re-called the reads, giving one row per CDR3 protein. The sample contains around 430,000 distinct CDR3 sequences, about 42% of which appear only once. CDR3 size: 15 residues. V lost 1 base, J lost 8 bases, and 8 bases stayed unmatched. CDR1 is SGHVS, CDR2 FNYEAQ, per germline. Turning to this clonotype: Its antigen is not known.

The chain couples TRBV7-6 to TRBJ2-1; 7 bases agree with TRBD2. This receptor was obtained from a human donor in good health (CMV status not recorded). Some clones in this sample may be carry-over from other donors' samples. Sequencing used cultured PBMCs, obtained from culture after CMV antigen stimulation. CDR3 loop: CASSLGLARGDEQFF. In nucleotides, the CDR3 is TGTGCCAGCAGCTTAGGACTAGCCCGCGGGGATGAGCAGTTCTTC.